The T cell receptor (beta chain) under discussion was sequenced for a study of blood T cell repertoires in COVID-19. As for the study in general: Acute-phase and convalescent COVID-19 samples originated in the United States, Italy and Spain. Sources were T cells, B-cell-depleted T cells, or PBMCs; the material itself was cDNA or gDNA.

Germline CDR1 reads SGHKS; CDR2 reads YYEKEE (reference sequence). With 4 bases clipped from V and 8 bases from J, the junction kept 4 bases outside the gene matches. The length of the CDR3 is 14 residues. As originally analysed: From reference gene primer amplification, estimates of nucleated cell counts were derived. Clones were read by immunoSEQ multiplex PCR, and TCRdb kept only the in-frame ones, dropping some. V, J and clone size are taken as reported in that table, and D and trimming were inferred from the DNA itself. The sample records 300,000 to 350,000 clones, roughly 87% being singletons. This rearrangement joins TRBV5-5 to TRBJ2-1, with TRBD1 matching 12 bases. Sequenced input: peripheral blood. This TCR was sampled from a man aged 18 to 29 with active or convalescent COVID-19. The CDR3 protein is CASSRDRGRYEQFF. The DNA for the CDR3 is TGTGCCAGCAGCCGGGACAGGGGGCGGTATGAGCAGTTCTTC.